There are a few counts of the clone carrying this TCR beta chain. These data originate in a study of T-cell memory formation after mild COVID-19. TCRdb fed the 5' RACE reads into MiXCR, producing one record per CDR3 protein. This sample has about 560,000 distinct CDR3 sequences; about 20% occur once, and the top ten carry around 7.7%. The V end lost 4 bases, the J end lost 4 bases, and 14 bases lay between the germline ends. Germline CDR1 SGHDN, CDR2 FVKESK. This CDR3 contains 14 residues. Sequencing input: PBMCs or a T cell subset sorted from them (not recorded which). The rearrangement links TRBV14 to TRBJ2-7; tentatively, D is TRBD1 (6 bases). This receptor was taken from an adult woman who had mild COVID-19 (a few samples of this study predate the infection). Cell type and time point are not known. CDR3 residues: CASSRRGWYYEQYF. The CDR3 region has the DNA TGTGCCAGCAGCCGCAGGGGTTGGTATTACGAGCAGTACTTC.